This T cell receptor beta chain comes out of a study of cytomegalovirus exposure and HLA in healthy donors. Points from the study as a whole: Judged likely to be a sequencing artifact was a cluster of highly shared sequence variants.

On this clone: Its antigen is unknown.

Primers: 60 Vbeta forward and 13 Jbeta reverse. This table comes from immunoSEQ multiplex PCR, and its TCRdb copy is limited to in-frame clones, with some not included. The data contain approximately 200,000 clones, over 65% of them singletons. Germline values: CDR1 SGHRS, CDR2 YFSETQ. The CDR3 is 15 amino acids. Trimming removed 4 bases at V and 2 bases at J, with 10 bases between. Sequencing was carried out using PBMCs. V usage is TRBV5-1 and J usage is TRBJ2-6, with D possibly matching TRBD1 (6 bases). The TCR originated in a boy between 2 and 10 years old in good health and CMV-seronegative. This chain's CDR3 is CASSPYRAGANVLTF. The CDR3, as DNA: TGCGCCAGCAGCCCTTACAGGGCTGGGGCCAACGTCCTGACTTTC.